The clone carrying this T cell receptor beta chain was seen more than once but under ten times. What it recognizes is unknown. Healthy Caucasians provided all donations. This sample is drawn from a study of identical twins. Findings of the study overall: Modeled out-of-frame TCR alpha sharing in monozygotic twins fell below observed levels.

Trimming cost V 4 bases and J 1 base, with 15 bases left between them. The CDR3 is 15 residues long. Germline V gene lookup returns CDR1 SQVTM and CDR2 ANQGSEA. MiXCR was run by TCRdb on the 5' RACE reads, yielding one entry per CDR3 protein. The profile covers hundreds of thousands of distinct CDR3 sequences, with 9.4% appearing a single time and just over 5% taken by the ten largest. V usage is TRBV29-1 and J usage is TRBJ2-3; possibly TRBD1 or TRBD2 for D (5 bases each). Sequencing was performed on memory (CD45RO+) T cells sorted from blood. This receptor was taken from a woman aged 18-29 years in good health. The CDR3 DNA follows: TGCAGCGTTGGAGGGGCCCAGGGCCGCACAGATACGCAGTATTTT. Its translation: CSVGGAQGRTDTQYF.